Reported below is one T cell receptor (beta chain). This clonotype was recorded many times. What antigen it recognizes has not been identified. No qualities accompany the bases; no much larger clone lies one base away. CDR1 and CDR2 were assigned from the germline V gene as MNHNS and SASEGT. From the cysteine up to the valine, the CDR3 has a length of 14 residues. Only the CDR3 DNA stays, 42 bases, in frame from base 1. V lost 8 bases and J lost 0 bases; the stretch between them is 14 bases long. These data originate in a study of T cell repertoires in cytomegalovirus infection (dated by TCRdb to the late 2010s). Background on the whole study: The peptide stimulations were aimed at well-studied HLA-B-restricted epitopes as well as recently identified HLA-C-restricted CMV epitopes, whose presentation resists viral immunomodulation. Donor HLA type was relevant to the analysis, because carriage of CMV infection together with the matching HLA type was indicated by public TCR beta signatures. On the study overall, not on this receptor specifically: The ex vivo response was dominated by HLA-C-restricted CMV-specific TCR beta clonotypes, which also provided the single most frequent clonotype in two of eight donors. In both this cohort and an independent cohort of several hundred donors, the cumulative frequency of public TCR beta family members distinguished carriers of CMV infection plus the relevant HLA type.

The sample's treatment or condition label is to be understood as: in vitro stimulation with specific CMV peptide epitopes to enrich CMV-specific T cells. TCRdb records Illumina HiSeq 1500 as the sequencer. The public sequencing data were trimmed at Q25 with fastp and processed into clonotypes with MiXCR by TCRdb, which kept only in-frame beta chains. Each entry merges the rows of one CDR3 protein and shows their most common DNA and genes. This sample is represented by about 920,000 distinct CDR3 sequences; around 31% of them were singletons. The ten largest clones represent roughly 13% of the sample.

The sequence is built from TRBV6-1 and TRBJ2-7, with the D gene not clear enough to name. The source was cultured CD8+ T cells from PBMCs, collected from culture after CMV antigen stimulation. This receptor was obtained from a human donor in good health (CMV status not recorded). Some clones in this sample may be carry-over from other donors' samples. The nucleotide sequence is given as TGTGCCAGCCGTCCTTCTACCCCCTCCTACGAGCAGTACGTC. Its protein product is CASRPSTPSYEQYV.